This entry features one TCR beta chain sequence. Its antigen is unknown. These data originate in a study of OX40 agonist ivuxolimab in advanced cancers. Study-wide context: Therapy given before enrollment (anti-PD-1, anti-PD-L1 or anti-CTLA-4) was allowed, and under 45% had some. General study findings and limits: At 0.1 to 3.0 mg/kg and by week 6, clonal expansion occurred in CD4+ and CD8+ blood T cells.

The repertoire was sequenced with immunoSEQ multiplex PCR; TCRdb's copy has only in-frame clones and lacks some. There are about 67,000 clones in the sample; about nine tenths occur only once, and about 0.31% lies in the top ten. This CDR3 is 15 amino acids long. Deletions cut 3 bases from V and 8 bases from J, with 19 bases between. Germline loops: CDR1 MNHNS, CDR2 SASEGT. This chain uses TRBV6-1 with TRBJ1-2; a weak D match, TRBD1 (6 bases). The sequencing used CD4+ or CD8+ T cells sorted from blood, collected in a trial of the OX40 agonist ivuxolimab. The sequence derives from an adult with an advanced solid tumor such as melanoma, head and neck, liver or kidney cancer. CDR3 protein: CASSDLSDRLRGYTF. The CDR3 nucleotides are TGTGCCAGCAGTGATTTATCCGACAGGCTTCGGGGCTACACCTTC.